A single sample gave rise to the 5 T cell receptor beta chains below, sequenced in a study of T-cell reconstitution after alpha-beta-depleted transplantation in children. A TCRbeta library incorporating unique molecular identifiers was prepared. TCRdb re-derived calls from the PCR reads in MiXCR, one entry per CDR3 protein. The data hold about 16,000 distinct CDR3 sequences, with around 4.9% observed a single time. Sequencing was performed on PBMCs, taken before TCRalphabeta/CD19-depleted stem cell transplant. The receptor source for this set is a boy between 10 and 17 years old with acute lymphoblastic leukemia, due to receive a stem cell transplant.

This clonotype has a count of ten or more. The chain employs TRBV11-2 and TRBJ2-1; 7 bases align to TRBD2. The V segment lost 2 bases and the J segment 8 bases; nucleotides outside the gene matches: 9. The CDR3 covers 15 residues. From germline, CDR1 is SGHAT and CDR2 FQNNGV. The CDR3 region is CASSLTVTSTHEQFF. CDR3 bases: TGTGCCAGCAGCTTAACCGTGACTAGCACCCATGAGCAGTTCTTC.

This clonotype was counted many times. J is TRBJ2-1 and V is TRBV5-5; possibly TRBD2 for D (6 bases). Germline V gene data show CDR1 as SGHKS and CDR2 as YYEKEE (reference sequence). Trimming removed 2 bases at V and 1 base at J, with 19 bases between. The CDR3 totals 18 residues. DNA of the CDR3: TGTGCCAGCAGCTTTCCGGCAGGGCCGGCGGGATCCTACAATGAGCAGTTCTTC. Amino acid sequence: CASSFPAGPAGSYNEQFF.

This clonotype is medium-sized within its sample. CDR3 protein: CASSPGGFYEQYF. DNA of the CDR3: TGCGCCAGCAGCCCGGGGGGCTTCTACGAGCAGTACTTC. The gene calls are TRBV5-1 and TRBJ2-7; possibly TRBD2 for D (7 bases). The V gene's germline CDR1 is SGHRS and CDR2 YFSETQ. This CDR3 is 13 amino acids long. Trimming removed 4 bases at V and 3 bases at J, with 11 bases between.

This clonotype has ten or more counts. V and J are TRBV7-2 and TRBJ1-6; D is possibly TRBD1 (6 bases). The CDR3 sequence is 15 residues long. CDR1 and CDR2 from the germline V gene are SGHTA and FQGNSA. Trimming pared 6 bases from V and 10 bases from J, leaving 19 bases between. The chain's CDR3 is CASRFRQDLVSPLHF. For the CDR3, the DNA is TGTGCCAGCAGATTTCGACAGGATCTTGTCTCACCCCTCCACTTT.

Ten or more counts support this clonotype. The chain carries TRBV14 and TRBJ1-2; the match to TRBD1 covers 8 bases. Germline loops: CDR1 SGHDN, CDR2 FVKESK. The CDR3 is made up of 15 amino acids. The V gene end was trimmed by 0 bases and the J gene end by 5 bases; junction bases not matched to a gene: 5. CDR3 coding DNA: TGTGCCAGCAGCCAAGATCAGGGGGCCTGGTATGGCTACACCTTC. This codes for CASSQDQGAWYGYTF.